This TCR beta chain derives from a study of blood T cell repertoires in COVID-19. Background on the study: Italy, Spain and the United States were the sources of the convalescent and acute COVID-19 samples.

Source study methods: From reference gene primer amplification, estimates of nucleated cell counts were derived. Profiling relied on immunoSEQ multiplex PCR, and the TCRdb table lists in-frame clones only, not all of them. V and J calls and clone size are those listed in that table; D and trimming were worked out from the DNA. The sample yields about 110,000 clones, approximately 82% seen once. The germline CDR1 and CDR2 sequences are MDHEN and SYDVKM. J lost 8 bases, V lost 6 bases, and 14 bases had no gene match. This CDR3 is 15 amino acids long. The clonotype originates from a woman older than 75 with active or convalescent COVID-19. This chain joins TRBV28 and TRBJ1-2; 8 nucleotides match TRBD1. The sample taken for sequencing was peripheral blood. The CDR3 bases are TGTGCCAGCAGCCCCCCTTTCCGCAGGGGGCTCGGCTACACCTTC. Its translation: CASSPPFRRGLGYTF.